This note documents a single T cell receptor (beta chain) sequence. As originally analysed: Amplification of reference gene primers provided the estimated nucleated cell counts. Repertoires were generated with immunoSEQ multiplex PCR, while TCRdb's copy carries only in-frame clones and drops some. The V and J calls and clone size are taken from that table; D and trimming were inferred from the DNA. Of some 300,000 clones listed, around four fifths are singletons. The data were obtained in a study of blood T cell repertoires in COVID-19. CDR1 and CDR2 from the germline V gene are MNHEY and SMNVEV (reference sequence). This CDR3 region has 17 residues. Unmatched junction bases numbered 7, after V lost 5 bases and J lost 2 bases.

The sequence derives from a woman aged 45-60 years with active or convalescent COVID-19. The rearrangement joins TRBV27 to TRBJ1-6, with TRBD1 matching 9 bases. The sequencing input was peripheral blood. CDR3 bases: TGTGCCAGCAGTCCGCGCCGGACAGGGGCCTATAATTCACCCCTCCACTTT. It yields the protein CASSPRRTGAYNSPLHF.